These 5 T cell receptor beta chains originate from one sample sequenced in a study of blood T cell repertoires in COVID-19. Profiled with immunoSEQ multiplex PCR; TCRdb holds only in-frame clones, not every one. The top ten clones hold about a tenth of a sample with 150,000 to 200,000 clones, approximately 87% of them seen once. The sequencing sample was made of peripheral blood. Receptors originate from a woman aged 60-75 years with COVID-19, enrolled during active disease.

CDR3 sequence reads: CASSLTGGQEQYF. In DNA, the CDR3 is TGCGCCAGCAGCCTCACAGGGGGCCAGGAGCAGTACTTC. The chain uses TRBV5-1 and TRBJ2-7; 9 bases map to TRBD1. The CDR3 is made up of 13 amino acids. The V and J ends lost 4 bases and 7 bases, in that order; junction bases with no gene match: 6. CDR1 and CDR2 from the germline V gene are SGHRS and YFSETQ.

The genes are TRBV19 and TRBJ1-4; D call uncertain. V was trimmed by 2 bases and J by 5 bases, leaving 12 bases between them. CDR3 size: 15 residues. CDR1 is LNHDA and CDR2 is SQIVND in the germline V gene (reference sequence). CDR3 in amino acids: CASSIPRQMNEKLFF. The CDR3 DNA is TGTGCCAGTAGTATACCGAGGCAGATGAATGAAAAACTGTTTTTT. The entire variable domain, with the rest obtained from reference TRBV19 and TRBJ1-4, is as follows: DGGITQSPKYLFRKEGQNVTLSCEQNLNHDAMYWYRQDPGQGLRLIYYSQIVNDFQKGDIAEGYSVSREKKESFPLTVTSAQKNPTAFYLCASSIPRQMNEKLFFGSGTQLSVL.

CDR3 nucleotides: TGTGCCAGCAGCCAAGCGTACAATAACTATGGCTACACCTTC. Encoded protein: CASSQAYNNYGYTF. The genes are TRBV14 and TRBJ1-2; D is undetermined. V lost 1 base and J 1 base, leaving 7 bases between the germline ends. The length of the CDR3 is 14 residues. From germline, CDR1 is SGHDN and CDR2 FVKESK. The variable domain in full, completed from reference TRBV14 and TRBJ1-2, reads EAGVTQFPSHSVIEKGQTVTLRCDPISGHDNLYWYRRVMGKEIKFLLHFVKESKQDESGMPNNRFLAERTGGTYSTLKVQPAELEDSGVYFCASSQAYNNYGYTFGSGTRLTVV.

The chain couples TRBV5-1 to TRBJ1-1; 8 bases agree with TRBD1. The CDR3 covers 14 residues. Germline V gene data show CDR1 as SGHRS and CDR2 as YFSETQ. Trimming cost V 4 bases and J 4 bases; bases outside gene matches: 6. The chain's CDR3 is CASSGRQGITEAFF. CDR3 nucleotides: TGCGCCAGCAGCGGTAGACAGGGGATCACTGAAGCTTTCTTT.

About this clone: Other nucleotide sequences in the sample specify the same CDR3. CDR3 DNA sequence: TGTGCCAGCAGTTTATCGGGACAGGGAGATGAAAAACTGTTTTTT. This translates into CASSLSGQGDEKLFF. The rearrangement uses TRBV28 and TRBJ1-4, with 9 positions matching TRBD1. CDR3 length: 15 residues. The germline V gene encodes CDR1 MDHEN and CDR2 SYDVKM. The ends lost 1 base at V and 6 bases at J; junction bases unmatched: 3.